This entry lists 28 T cell receptor beta chains sequenced from one sample in a study of CXCR3-negative and CXCR3-positive naive CD8 T cells. Libraries were UMI-labeled 5' RACE TRB cDNA. TCRdb reprocessed the 5' RACE reads, with one entry per CDR3 protein and no DNA. This sample's table reports approximately 70,000 distinct CDR3 sequences. The specimen was naive CXCR3- CD8+ T cells from blood. Subset given: CD45RO-CCR7+CD27+CD95- naive CD8+ T cells lacking CXCR3 (TNR3-). The origin of the receptors is a human donor in good health. Some clones in this sample may be carry-over from other donors' samples.

The gene calls are TRBV7-3 and TRBJ2-1; as DNA is missing, the TRBD2 call by TCRdb cannot be tested. The germline V gene encodes CDR1 SGHTA and CDR2 FQGTGA. This CDR3 has 16 amino acids. CDR3 sequence: CASGPLVGPTYNEQFF.

The chain couples TRBV6-2 or TRBV6-3 to TRBJ2-1. Germline CDR1 and CDR2: MNHEY and SVGEGT. CDR3 size: 15 residues. The CDR3 region is CASSPLYGPHNEQFF.

This chain joins TRBV30 and TRBJ2-6. Germline V lookup: CDR1 GTSNPN, CDR2 SVGIG (reference sequence). The length of the CDR3 is 14 residues. The chain's CDR3 is CAWSGLRGANVLTF.

CDR3 in amino acids: CASSLLTWTSSSGANVLTF. The chain joins TRBV7-9 to TRBJ2-6; without DNA, the TCRdb call of TRBD2 cannot be checked. The CDR3 totals 19 residues. Germline V CDR1 and CDR2: SEHNR, FQNEAQ (reference sequence).

The chain couples TRBV7-9 to TRBJ2-1; there is no DNA to check the TCRdb D call of TRBD2. This CDR3 is 15 amino acids long. Germline V gene sequence: CDR1 SEHNR, CDR2 FQNEAQ (reference sequence). This CDR3 reads CASRSLAGEYNEQFF.

The chain recombines TRBV7-6 with TRBJ2-2. This CDR3 contains 13 residues. Germline V gene lookup returns CDR1 SGHVS and CDR2 FNYEAQ. CDR3 amino acids: CASSLEGTGELFF.

The chain recombines TRBV7-2 with TRBJ2-7; TCRdb proposes TRBD2, but this gene call is untestable without DNA. CDR3 length equals 17 residues. Germline-derived CDR1 and CDR2 are SGHTA and FQGNSA. CDR3 protein: CASSLVGLAASSYEQYF.

V gene TRBV10-1 combines with J gene TRBJ1-1. Germline V gene data show CDR1 as WNHNN and CDR2 as SYGVQD (reference sequence). There are 13 residues in the CDR3. The CDR3 spells CASSETRTGEAFF.

The chain recombines TRBV9 with TRBJ2-3; TCRdb's D call, TRBD2, is unchecked because there is no DNA. Looked up from germline, CDR1 is SGDLS and CDR2 is YYNGEE. The CDR3 is 16 amino acids. The CDR3 is CASSPQATSLTDTQYF.

This chain links TRBV20-1 with TRBJ2-4. CDR1 DFQATT and CDR2 SNEGSKA come from the germline V gene (reference sequence). The length of the CDR3 is 13 residues. The CDR3 region is CSARSVTKNIQYF.

The chain is built from TRBV12-3 or TRBV12-4 and TRBJ2-7; the TCRdb D gene call, TRBD1, has no DNA to confirm it. The CDR3 is made up of 13 amino acids. CDR3 protein: CASSPAGNYEQYF.

This chain links TRBV7-2 with TRBJ1-2; no DNA is available, so the TRBD1 call from TCRdb remains unchecked. Germline V gene lookup returns CDR1 SGHTA and CDR2 FQGNSA. This CDR3 comprises 15 residues. The CDR3 here is CASSPRQDSNYGYTF.

The J gene is TRBJ2-2, the V gene TRBV7-9; TCRdb outputs TRBD1, but without DNA this stays unchecked. There are 16 residues in the CDR3. The germline CDR1 and CDR2 sequences are SEHNR and FQNEAQ (reference sequence). The CDR3: CASRSRDRVMPGELFF.

This chain joins TRBV29-1 and TRBJ2-7; the D call from TCRdb, TRBD1, cannot be confirmed without DNA. This CDR3 is built from 14 residues. Germline CDR1 and CDR2: SQVTM and ANQGSEA. CDR3 amino acids: CSVEMQDRGYEQYF.

The V and J genes are TRBV28 and TRBJ2-1; lacking DNA, the TRBD1 call made by TCRdb goes unchecked. CDR1 is MDHEN, CDR2 SYDVKM, per germline. CDR3 size: 13 residues. This chain's CDR3 is CASSSPGYNEQFF.

The V gene is TRBV12-3 or TRBV12-4, the J gene TRBJ1-4; no DNA is available, so the TRBD1 call from TCRdb remains unchecked. The CDR3 is 14 residues long. CDR3 protein: CASSGQAGGGKLFF.

The genes are TRBV4-3 and TRBJ2-7; TCRdb lists TRBD1, though no DNA is available to test this call. The CDR3 is 15 residues long. CDR1 and CDR2 from the germline V gene are LGHNA and YSLEER. The CDR3 spells CASSQGLGSAPEQYF.

This chain links TRBV28 with TRBJ2-7; the D call from TCRdb, TRBD1, cannot be confirmed without DNA. Germline CDR1 MDHEN, CDR2 SYDVKM. CDR3 size: 15 residues. Here the CDR3 reads CASSLKGGSTYEQYF.

The chain carries TRBV14 and TRBJ2-3. This CDR3 region has 13 residues. Per the germline V gene, CDR1 is SGHDN and CDR2 is FVKESK. The CDR3 is CASSQDPSDTQYF.

The chain recombines TRBV27 with TRBJ2-1; as DNA is missing, the TRBD1 call by TCRdb cannot be tested. This CDR3 spans 12 amino acids. CDR1 is MNHEY, CDR2 SMNVEV, per germline (reference sequence). CDR3 sequence: CASSLGTGEQFF.

The chain recombines TRBV29-1 with TRBJ2-7; TCRdb reports TRBD2, a call that lacks DNA to check it against. Germline V CDR1 and CDR2: SQVTM, ANQGSEA. The CDR3 runs to 13 residues. The CDR3: CSVARGGNYEQYF.

The J gene is TRBJ2-7, the V gene TRBV29-1; TCRdb indicates TRBD1, and absent DNA this call remains unverified. CDR3 length equals 12 residues. Germline V gives CDR1 SQVTM, CDR2 ANQGSEA. The CDR3 reads CSVLTGLGEQYF.

The rearrangement uses TRBV28 and TRBJ1-1; the D gene TCRdb calls, TRBD1, cannot be checked with no DNA. The CDR3 contains 14 residues. Germline CDR1 is MDHEN and CDR2 is SYDVKM. CDR3 amino acids: CASSPRVGNTEAFF.

The V gene is TRBV7-9, the J gene TRBJ1-1; lacking DNA, the TRBD1 call made by TCRdb goes unchecked. CDR1 and CDR2 from the germline V gene are SEHNR and FQNEAQ (reference sequence). This CDR3 is 15 amino acids long. Here the CDR3 reads CASSSRDTLNTEAFF.

The chain has TRBV21-1 and TRBJ2-7; TCRdb reports TRBD1, a call that lacks DNA to check it against. TRBV21-1 is labeled a pseudogene. The CDR3 totals 17 residues. This CDR3 reads CASSKTGPLPVPYEQYF.

This sequence joins TRBV5-1 and TRBJ2-3; TCRdb's D gene call, TRBD2, goes unchecked for lack of DNA. CDR1 and CDR2 (germline): SGHRS, YFSETQ. The CDR3 is made up of 16 amino acids. This chain's CDR3 is CASSLDSSGSTDTQYF.

The chain carries TRBV9 and TRBJ2-1. The germline V gene has CDR1 SGDLS and CDR2 YYNGEE. The CDR3 sequence is 13 residues long. CDR3 in amino acids: CASSVGPNDEQFF.

This chain uses TRBV11-1 with TRBJ2-1; the TCRdb call, TRBD2, lacks DNA for checking. From germline, CDR1 is SGHAT and CDR2 FQDESV (reference sequence). The CDR3 has 15 residues. This CDR3 reads CASSLDSSVGGEQFF.